This TCR beta chain comes out of a study of blood T cells in healthy people across ages. The CDR3 has 19 amino acids. Looked up from germline, CDR1 is DFQATT and CDR2 is SNEGSKA (reference sequence). The trim removed 1 base at V and 3 bases at J, leaving 12 bases unmatched. A second about 6 to 11 cycle PCR used barcoded and J-beta primers. TCRdb reanalysed the 5' RACE reads using MiXCR and keeps one entry per CDR3 protein. The sample lists about 1,500,000 distinct CDR3 sequences; about 28% were seen once. The V call is TRBV20-1, the J call TRBJ2-3; TRBD2 matches 14 bases. The sample taken for sequencing was blood. The clonotype comes from a woman in her 30s in good health. In DNA form, the CDR3 reads TGCAGTGCTAGAGCAATTTTCGCCGGGACTAGCGGGAGTACAGATACGCAGTATTTT. This gives the protein CSARAIFAGTSGSTDTQYF.